Below, 2 T cell receptor beta chains from the same sample are listed, as sequenced in a study of fetal regulatory T cell absence and autoimmunity. Sequencing used immunoSEQ multiplex PCR; TCRdb keeps in-frame clones, though not all of them. The sample shows around 100,000 clones, around 72% of them seen only once. Material for sequencing was pancreas tissue. The receptor source for this set is a male donor with IPEX syndrome.

V gene TRBV7-4 combines with J gene TRBJ2-5; TRBD1 might be the D (6 bases). This CDR3 is 17 amino acids long. Trimming removed 5 bases at V and 5 bases at J, with 24 bases between. CDR1 is SGHVT, CDR2 SQSDAQ, per germline. The CDR3 loop reads CASSQRTDSPSRETQYF. The CDR3 DNA follows: TGTGCCAGCAGCCAAAGGACGGACAGCCCCTCCCGCGAGACCCAGTACTTC.

The V gene is TRBV7-9, the J gene TRBJ2-1; D is unclear. Per germline, CDR1 SEHNR and CDR2 FQNEAQ (reference sequence). With 5 bases removed from V and 8 bases from J, the gap between germline ends came to 7 bases. This CDR3 contains 11 residues. CDR3 region: CASSRSHEQFF. DNA for the CDR3: TGTGCCAGCAGCCGTTCGCATGAGCAGTTCTTC. The variable domain in full, completed from reference TRBV7-9 and TRBJ2-1, reads DTGVSQNPRHKITKRGQNVTFRCDPISEHNRLYWYRQTLGQGPEFLTYFQNEAQLEKSRLLSDRFSAERPKGSFSTLEIQRTEQGDSAMYLCASSRSHEQFFGPGTRLTVL.